One and the same sample provided the 13 T cell receptor beta chains below, sequenced in a study of T cells in Graves' hyperthyroidism and ophthalmopathy. Template material for amplifying TCR beta CDR3 regions consisted of RNA transcripts. The HTBI primer set served for first-round RT-PCR of the TCR CDR3. TCRdb recomputed calls from the multiplex PCR reads with MiXCR, one row per CDR3 protein. Of more than 600,000 distinct CDR3 sequences listed, approximately 16% are singletons. The sequenced material came from blood. The receptors come from a man aged 18 to 29 with Graves' hyperthyroidism.

The V and J genes are TRBV4-1 and TRBJ2-3; weak D call: TRBD2 (6 bases). The germline V and J ends were trimmed by 4 bases and 6 bases, with 20 bases remaining between them. Germline V gene lookup returns CDR1 MGHRA and CDR2 YSYEKL. The CDR3 loop spans 16 amino acids. The CDR3 loop reads CASSPPATSRSDTQYF. For the CDR3, the DNA is TGCGCCAGCAGCCCCCCCGCGACTAGTCGAAGCGATACGCAGTATTTT.

This clonotype has more than one count but fewer than ten. The J gene is TRBJ2-5, the V gene TRBV4-3; TRBD1 is a possible D gene (5 bases). With 1 base removed from V and 5 bases from J, the gap between germline ends came to 8 bases. This CDR3 has 13 residues. Per the germline V gene, CDR1 is LGHNA and CDR2 is YSLEER. CDR3 protein: CASSQAGSETQYF. CDR3 sequence (DNA): TGCGCCAGCAGCCAAGCAGGGTCCGAGACCCAGTACTTC.

This clonotype was observed a handful of times. The rearrangement joins TRBV11-2 to TRBJ1-5; possibly TRBD1 for D (6 bases). Germline CDR1 SGHAT, CDR2 FQNNGV. The CDR3 contains 19 residues. V gave up 1 base and J gave up 2 bases, with 21 bases separating them. The CDR3 DNA reads as TGTGCCAGCAGCTTAGGGTTGGGCAGACAGGCGATGGGCAATCAGCCCCAGCATTTT. Its protein product is CASSLGLGRQAMGNQPQHF. Full variable domain (outside the CDR3, taken from reference TRBV11-2 and TRBJ1-5): EAGVAQSPRYKIIEKRQSVAFWCNPISGHATLYWYQQILGQGPKLLIQFQNNGVVDDSQLPKDRFSAERLKGVDSTLKIQPAKLEDSAVYLCASSLGLGRQAMGNQPQHFGDGTRLSIL.

This clonotype was seen repeatedly, ten times or more. The gene calls are TRBV12-3 or TRBV12-4 and TRBJ2-3, with D possibly matching TRBD2 (6 bases). CDR3 length: 15 residues. Trimming left V 0 bases short and J 5 bases short, with 12 bases between. This CDR3 reads CASSLAGGYGDTQYF. CDR3 bases: TGTGCCAGCAGTTTAGCTGGAGGGTATGGAGATACGCAGTATTTT.

The chain is built from TRBV20-1 and TRBJ1-3; unclear D gene. Germline loops: CDR1 DFQATT, CDR2 SNEGSKA (reference sequence). The V end was cut by 3 bases, the J end by 5 bases, with 8 bases between. CDR3 length: 12 amino acids. Here the CDR3 DNA reads TGCAGTGCTAGCCGACAACGAAACACCATATATTTT. As protein: CSASRQRNTIYF.

V gene TRBV27 combines with J gene TRBJ2-2; 7 nucleotides agree with TRBD2. The CDR3 loop spans 19 amino acids. Germline V gene data show CDR1 as MNHEY and CDR2 as SMNVEV (reference sequence). With 4 bases clipped from V and 5 bases from J, the junction kept 19 bases outside the gene matches. The CDR3 region is CASSSFVPQSGIVTGELFF. The CDR3 DNA reads as TGTGCCAGCAGTTCCTTTGTGCCTCAGAGCGGGATAGTGACCGGGGAGCTGTTTTTT.

This clonotype was picked up many times. The V call is TRBV27, the J call TRBJ2-5; tentative D call: TRBD2 (5 bases). V lost 4 bases and J lost 7, with 19 bases in between. The CDR3 has 15 residues. Germline-derived CDR1 and CDR2 are MNHEY and SMNVEV (reference sequence). In DNA, the CDR3 is TGTGCCAGCAGTTCCGCGACGGACCCTGGAGGGACCCAGTACTTC. It specifies CASSSATDPGGTQYF.

This clonotype was counted many times. The rearrangement links TRBV28 to TRBJ2-7; D gene unclear. The germline V gene encodes CDR1 MDHEN and CDR2 SYDVKM. The CDR3 has 11 amino acids. V was shortened by 10 bases and J by 3 bases, with 10 bases between the two germline ends. As DNA, the CDR3 is TGTGCCACCGGTGACAACTACGAGCAGTACTTC. This codes for CATGDNYEQYF.

There are many counts of this clonotype. The chain couples TRBV12-3 or TRBV12-4 to TRBJ2-1; D remains ambiguous. The germline V and J ends were trimmed by 6 bases and 8 bases, with 11 bases remaining between them. The length of the CDR3 is 12 residues. CDR3 sequence (DNA): TGTGCCAGCAGCCAGTTCAGCGATGAGCAGTTCTTC. This translates into CASSQFSDEQFF.

This clonotype has a count of ten or more. This chain links TRBV27 with TRBJ2-6; TRBD2 might be the D (5 bases). The V end lost 7 bases, the J end lost 4 bases, and 17 bases lay between the germline ends. Germline V gene lookup returns CDR1 MNHEY and CDR2 SMNVEV (reference sequence). The CDR3 runs to 16 residues. The CDR3 DNA reads TGTGCCAGCAAGGAGAGTAGCGTTACGGGGGCCAACGTCCTGACTTTC. This translates into CASKESSVTGANVLTF.

This clonotype has ten or more counts. V is TRBV27 and J is TRBJ2-1; 10 bases line up with TRBD1. V gave up 8 bases and J gave up 4 bases; unmatched junction bases: 2. Germline CDR1 reads MNHEY; CDR2 reads SMNVEV (reference sequence). This CDR3 spans 13 amino acids. The CDR3, as DNA: TGTGCCAGCTGGGACAGGGGATACAATGAGCAGTTCTTC. As protein: CASWDRGYNEQFF.

This clonotype was seen repeatedly, ten times or more. The V and J genes are TRBV20-1 and TRBJ2-1; D perhaps matches TRBD2 (5 bases). Germline CDR1 DFQATT, CDR2 SNEGSKA (reference sequence). This CDR3 has 12 amino acids. Trimming stripped 5 bases from V and 5 bases from J, with 10 bases between. CDR3 sequence (DNA): TGCAGTGCTTACCAGCGGCACAATGAGCAGTTCTTC. It encodes CSAYQRHNEQFF.

The J gene is TRBJ2-1, the V gene TRBV4-3, with 16 bases matching TRBD2. Germline V gives CDR1 LGHNA, CDR2 YSLEER. Trimming took 4 bases from V and 1 from J; bases not matched to a gene: 4. This CDR3 is 18 amino acids long. The CDR3 loop is CASSPTGLAGGSYNEQFF. DNA of the CDR3: TGCGCCAGCAGCCCGACGGGACTAGCGGGAGGGTCCTACAATGAGCAGTTCTTC.